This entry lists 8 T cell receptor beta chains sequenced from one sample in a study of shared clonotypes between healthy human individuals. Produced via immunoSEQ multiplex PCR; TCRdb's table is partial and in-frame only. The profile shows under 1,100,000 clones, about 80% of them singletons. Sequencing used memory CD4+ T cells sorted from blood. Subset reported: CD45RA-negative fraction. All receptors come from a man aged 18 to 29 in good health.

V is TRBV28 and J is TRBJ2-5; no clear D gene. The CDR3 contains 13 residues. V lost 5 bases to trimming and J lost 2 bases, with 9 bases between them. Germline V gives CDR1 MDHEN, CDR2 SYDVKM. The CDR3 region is CASSGPLQETQYF. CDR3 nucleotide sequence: TGTGCCAGCAGTGGGCCGCTTCAAGAGACCCAGTACTTC.

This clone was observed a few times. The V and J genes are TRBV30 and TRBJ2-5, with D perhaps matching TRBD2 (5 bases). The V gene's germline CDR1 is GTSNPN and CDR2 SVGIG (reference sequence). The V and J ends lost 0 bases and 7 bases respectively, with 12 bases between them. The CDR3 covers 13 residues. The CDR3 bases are TGTGCCTGGAGTGTAGCGGTTCGGGCGACCCAGTACTTC. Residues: CAWSVAVRATQYF.

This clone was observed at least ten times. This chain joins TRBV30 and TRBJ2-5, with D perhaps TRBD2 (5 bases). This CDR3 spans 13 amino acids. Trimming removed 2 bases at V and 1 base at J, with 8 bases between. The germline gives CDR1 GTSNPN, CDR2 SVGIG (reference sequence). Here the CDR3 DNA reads TGTGCCTGGAGTAGAGCGGTCCAAGAGACCCAGTACTTC. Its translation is CAWSRAVQETQYF.

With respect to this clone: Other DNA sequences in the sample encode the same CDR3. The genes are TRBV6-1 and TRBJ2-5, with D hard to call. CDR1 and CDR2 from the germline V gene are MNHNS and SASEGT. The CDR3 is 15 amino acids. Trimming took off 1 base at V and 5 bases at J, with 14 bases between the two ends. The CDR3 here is CASSEVGRRYETQYF. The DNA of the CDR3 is TGTGCCAGCAGTGAAGTGGGCAGACGGTATGAGACCCAGTACTTC.

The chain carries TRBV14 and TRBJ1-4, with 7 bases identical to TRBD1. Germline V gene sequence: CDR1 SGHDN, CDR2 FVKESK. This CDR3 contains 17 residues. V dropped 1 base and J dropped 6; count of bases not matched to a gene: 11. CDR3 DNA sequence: TGTGCCAGCAGCCAAGGGACTTCCCGGGACAGCTATGAAAAACTGTTTTTT. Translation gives CASSQGTSRDSYEKLFF.

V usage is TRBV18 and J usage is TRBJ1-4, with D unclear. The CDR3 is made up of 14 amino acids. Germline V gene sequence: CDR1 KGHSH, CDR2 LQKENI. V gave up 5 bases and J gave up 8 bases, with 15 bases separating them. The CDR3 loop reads CASSFSGFGEKLFF. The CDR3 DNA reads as TGTGCCAGCTCATTCAGTGGATTCGGAGAAAAACTGTTTTTT.

In nucleotides, the CDR3 is TGCGCCAGCAGCCCGGACCACTATGGCTACACCTTC. It encodes CASSPDHYGYTF. The rearrangement joins TRBV5-1 to TRBJ1-2, with unresolved D. Germline V gene lookup returns CDR1 SGHRS and CDR2 YFSETQ. Trimming left V 4 bases short and J 3 bases short, with 7 bases between. CDR3 length: 12 amino acids.

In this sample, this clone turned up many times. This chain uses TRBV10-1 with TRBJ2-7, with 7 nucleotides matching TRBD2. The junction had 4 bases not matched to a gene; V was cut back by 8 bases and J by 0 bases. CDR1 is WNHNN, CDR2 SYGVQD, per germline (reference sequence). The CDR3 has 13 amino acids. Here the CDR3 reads CASGPSGSYEQYF. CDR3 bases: TGCGCCAGCGGCCCTAGCGGCTCCTACGAGCAGTACTTC.